Following are 18 T cell receptor beta chains from one sample sequenced in a study of cytomegalovirus exposure and HLA in healthy donors. PCR employed 60 Vbeta and 13 Jbeta primers. Profiling relied on immunoSEQ multiplex PCR, and the TCRdb table lists in-frame clones only, not all of them. The repertoire holds 150,000 to 200,000 clones, with about 70% as singletons. The sample taken for sequencing was PBMCs. The receptors come from a woman between 18 and 29 years old in good health and CMV-seropositive.

The rearrangement links TRBV7-2 to TRBJ2-1, with 8 bases identical to TRBD2. CDR3 size: 15 residues. The V segment lost 5 bases and the J segment 7 bases; nucleotides outside the gene matches: 10. Germline V gene data show CDR1 as SGHTA and CDR2 as FQGNSA. This CDR3 is CASSQGLGTSNEQFF. In nucleotides, the CDR3 is TGTGCCAGCAGCCAGGGACTAGGTACTTCGAATGAGCAGTTCTTC.

This clone came up a few times. The CDR3 DNA follows: TGTGCCAGCAGCTTGGGTAGCAATGAGGAGACCCAGTACTTC. Translation gives CASSLGSNEETQYF. The chain uses TRBV5-5 and TRBJ2-5; D gene unclear. V was cut by 0 bases and J by 5 bases, with 11 bases left in between. This CDR3 comprises 14 residues. CDR1 is SGHKS and CDR2 is YYEKEE in the germline V gene (reference sequence). Variable domain in full (rest from reference TRBV5-5 and TRBJ2-5): DAGVTQSPTHLIKTRGQQVTLRCSPISGHKSVSWYQQVLGQGPQFIFQYYEKEERGRGNFPDRFSARQFPNYSSELNVNALLLGDSALYLCASSLGSNEETQYFGPGTRLLVL.

CDR3 region: CASSESTAGGQETQYF. The CDR3 DNA reads TGCGCCAGCAGTGAGTCGACAGCGGGGGGCCAAGAGACCCAGTACTTC. J is TRBJ2-5 and V is TRBV10-2; TRBD2 matches 9 bases. The CDR3 has 16 residues. V shed 0 bases and J 1 base; nucleotides not matched to a gene: 3. CDR1 and CDR2 from the germline V gene are WSHSY and SAAADI.

In this sample, this clone turned up once. The rearrangement uses TRBV4-2 and TRBJ2-5; the match to TRBD2 covers 10 bases. V gave up 2 bases and J gave up 1 base; unmatched junction bases: 4. Germline lookup yields CDR1 LGHNA and CDR2 YNFKEQ. The CDR3 has 16 amino acids. CDR3 bases: TGTGCCAGCAGCCAAAGTAGCGGGGGGACCCAAGAGACCCAGTACTTC. Its translation is CASSQSSGGTQETQYF.

CDR3 nucleotide sequence: TGTGCCAGCAGCTTTGGACAGGGGGCATTTGAGACCCAGTACTTC. It is translated as CASSFGQGAFETQYF. The rearrangement joins TRBV5-8 to TRBJ2-5; TRBD1 agrees at 11 bases. Germline V CDR1 and CDR2: SGHTS, YDEGEE. After removal of 2 bases from V and 5 bases from J, the junction contained 5 bases not matched to a gene. The CDR3 has 15 amino acids.

The chain uses TRBV30 and TRBJ2-1; D call uncertain. This CDR3 comprises 14 residues. Trimming left V 5 bases short and J 0 bases short, with 11 bases between. The V gene's germline CDR1 is GTSNPN and CDR2 SVGIG (reference sequence). The CDR3 bases are TGTGCCTGGGGTCCTTTGAGCTCCTACAATGAGCAGTTCTTC. It translates to CAWGPLSSYNEQFF.

This clone was picked up one time. This chain connects TRBV11-2 to TRBJ2-5; unclear D gene. CDR3 length: 14 amino acids. CDR1 SGHAT and CDR2 FQNNGV come from the germline V gene. Trimming stripped 7 bases from V and 0 bases from J, with 12 bases between. CDR3 in amino acids: CASTSWQDQETQYF. CDR3 DNA: TGTGCCAGCACCTCCTGGCAAGACCAAGAGACCCAGTACTTC. The complete variable domain, with remaining parts taken from reference TRBV11-2 and TRBJ2-5, reads EAGVAQSPRYKIIEKRQSVAFWCNPISGHATLYWYQQILGQGPKLLIQFQNNGVVDDSQLPKDRFSAERLKGVDSTLKIQPAKLEDSAVYLCASTSWQDQETQYFGPGTRLLVL.

The rearrangement uses TRBV5-1 and TRBJ2-3; the D gene is possibly TRBD1 (5 bases). Germline CDR1 and CDR2: SGHRS and YFSETQ. This CDR3 contains 15 residues. V dropped 1 base and J dropped 2 bases, with 11 bases sitting between them. This CDR3 reads CASSLSMGPTDTQYF. CDR3 nucleotides: TGCGCCAGCAGCTTGAGCATGGGGCCCACAGATACGCAGTATTTT.

The chain is built from TRBV5-1 and TRBJ1-3; no clear D gene. Germline CDR1 and CDR2: SGHRS and YFSETQ. The germline V and J ends were trimmed by 2 bases and 8 bases, with 17 bases remaining between them. This CDR3 is built from 15 residues. CDR3 sequence: CASSFINRGEDTIYF. CDR3 DNA: TGCGCCAGCAGCTTTATCAACCGCGGGGAGGACACCATATATTTT.

The J gene is TRBJ1-5, the V gene TRBV6-6; D might be TRBD1 (5 bases). Germline V gene lookup returns CDR1 MNHNY and CDR2 SVGAGI (reference sequence). Trimming left V 0 bases short and J 7 bases short, with 7 bases between. There are 13 residues in the CDR3. The CDR3 DNA reads as TGTGCCAGCAGTTACTCGTCAGGGCAGCCCCAGCATTTT. Translating gives CASSYSSGQPQHF.

This clone turned up a few times. This chain uses TRBV5-1 with TRBJ1-1; perhaps TRBD1 as D (6 bases). The CDR3 is made up of 16 amino acids. V was trimmed by 4 bases and J by 4 bases, leaving 20 bases between them. From germline, CDR1 is SGHRS and CDR2 YFSETQ. The CDR3 is CASSTGVQGYFTEAFF. The CDR3 DNA sequence: TGCGCCAGCAGCACTGGGGTGCAGGGGTATTTCACTGAAGCTTTCTTT.

The chain employs TRBV12-5 and TRBJ2-7; D gene ambiguous. Germline values: CDR1 LGHNT, CDR2 FRNRAP. V lost 2 bases and J 4 bases, leaving 9 bases between the germline ends. This CDR3 contains 13 residues. The CDR3 is CASGLHLGYEQYF. In DNA, the CDR3 is TGTGCTAGTGGTTTGCACCTCGGGTACGAGCAGTACTTC.

This clone was recorded only once. The chain recombines TRBV4-1 with TRBJ1-4; D gene ambiguous. The CDR3 consists of 15 residues. Between the trimmed V and J ends, which lost 1 base and 5 bases, there was a span of 11 bases. Looked up from germline, CDR1 is MGHRA and CDR2 is YSYEKL. CDR3 coding DNA: TGCGCCAGCAGCCAAGTTAATGAGATGAATGAAAAACTGTTTTTT. Translated: CASSQVNEMNEKLFF.

CDR3 bases: TGTGCCAGTAGCACGGACAGCCAAGAGACCCAGTACTTC. Encoded protein: CASSTDSQETQYF. V and J are TRBV19 and TRBJ2-5; D may be TRBD1 (6 bases). There are 13 residues in the CDR3. Germline V CDR1 and CDR2: LNHDA, SQIVND (reference sequence). Trimming cost V 6 bases and J 1 base, with 9 bases left between them.

This clone was counted a single time. The chain has TRBV6-1 and TRBJ1-2, with TRBD1 matching 7 bases. V shed 3 bases, J shed 7 bases, and the junction held 14 bases outside the gene matches. CDR3 length: 16 residues. Germline V gene lookup returns CDR1 MNHNS and CDR2 SASEGT. This CDR3 is CASSEIPGQFGSGYTF. The CDR3 coding sequence is TGTGCCAGCAGTGAGATACCGGGACAGTTTGGTAGTGGCTACACCTTC.

V gene TRBV27 combines with J gene TRBJ2-7; tentative D call: TRBD2 (7 bases). Trimming pared 5 bases from V and 6 bases from J, leaving 20 bases between. The CDR3 loop spans 15 amino acids. In germline, CDR1 is MNHEY, CDR2 SMNVEV (reference sequence). The CDR3 DNA follows: TGTGCCAGCAGTCAGAGACAGGCGGGGGAGTCCGAGCAGTACTTC. The encoded protein is CASSQRQAGESEQYF.

The V gene is TRBV19, the J gene TRBJ1-1; no reliable D call. The CDR3 covers 11 residues. Germline V gene sequence: CDR1 LNHDA, CDR2 SQIVND (reference sequence). Between the trimmed V and J ends, which lost 2 bases and 8 bases, there was a span of 6 bases. The CDR3 sequence: CASSINREAFF. The CDR3 DNA reads TGTGCCAGTAGTATAAACCGGGAAGCTTTCTTT.

This clone was observed a few times. The gene calls are TRBV7-9 and TRBJ2-7; possible D gene TRBD1, 5 bases. Germline V gene data show CDR1 as SEHNR and CDR2 as FQNEAQ (reference sequence). The CDR3 is 13 residues long. Trimming pared 8 bases from V and 3 bases from J, leaving 14 bases between. The CDR3 sequence: CASSQGVNYEQYF. The CDR3 DNA follows: TGTGCCAGCTCTCAAGGGGTAAACTACGAGCAGTACTTC.